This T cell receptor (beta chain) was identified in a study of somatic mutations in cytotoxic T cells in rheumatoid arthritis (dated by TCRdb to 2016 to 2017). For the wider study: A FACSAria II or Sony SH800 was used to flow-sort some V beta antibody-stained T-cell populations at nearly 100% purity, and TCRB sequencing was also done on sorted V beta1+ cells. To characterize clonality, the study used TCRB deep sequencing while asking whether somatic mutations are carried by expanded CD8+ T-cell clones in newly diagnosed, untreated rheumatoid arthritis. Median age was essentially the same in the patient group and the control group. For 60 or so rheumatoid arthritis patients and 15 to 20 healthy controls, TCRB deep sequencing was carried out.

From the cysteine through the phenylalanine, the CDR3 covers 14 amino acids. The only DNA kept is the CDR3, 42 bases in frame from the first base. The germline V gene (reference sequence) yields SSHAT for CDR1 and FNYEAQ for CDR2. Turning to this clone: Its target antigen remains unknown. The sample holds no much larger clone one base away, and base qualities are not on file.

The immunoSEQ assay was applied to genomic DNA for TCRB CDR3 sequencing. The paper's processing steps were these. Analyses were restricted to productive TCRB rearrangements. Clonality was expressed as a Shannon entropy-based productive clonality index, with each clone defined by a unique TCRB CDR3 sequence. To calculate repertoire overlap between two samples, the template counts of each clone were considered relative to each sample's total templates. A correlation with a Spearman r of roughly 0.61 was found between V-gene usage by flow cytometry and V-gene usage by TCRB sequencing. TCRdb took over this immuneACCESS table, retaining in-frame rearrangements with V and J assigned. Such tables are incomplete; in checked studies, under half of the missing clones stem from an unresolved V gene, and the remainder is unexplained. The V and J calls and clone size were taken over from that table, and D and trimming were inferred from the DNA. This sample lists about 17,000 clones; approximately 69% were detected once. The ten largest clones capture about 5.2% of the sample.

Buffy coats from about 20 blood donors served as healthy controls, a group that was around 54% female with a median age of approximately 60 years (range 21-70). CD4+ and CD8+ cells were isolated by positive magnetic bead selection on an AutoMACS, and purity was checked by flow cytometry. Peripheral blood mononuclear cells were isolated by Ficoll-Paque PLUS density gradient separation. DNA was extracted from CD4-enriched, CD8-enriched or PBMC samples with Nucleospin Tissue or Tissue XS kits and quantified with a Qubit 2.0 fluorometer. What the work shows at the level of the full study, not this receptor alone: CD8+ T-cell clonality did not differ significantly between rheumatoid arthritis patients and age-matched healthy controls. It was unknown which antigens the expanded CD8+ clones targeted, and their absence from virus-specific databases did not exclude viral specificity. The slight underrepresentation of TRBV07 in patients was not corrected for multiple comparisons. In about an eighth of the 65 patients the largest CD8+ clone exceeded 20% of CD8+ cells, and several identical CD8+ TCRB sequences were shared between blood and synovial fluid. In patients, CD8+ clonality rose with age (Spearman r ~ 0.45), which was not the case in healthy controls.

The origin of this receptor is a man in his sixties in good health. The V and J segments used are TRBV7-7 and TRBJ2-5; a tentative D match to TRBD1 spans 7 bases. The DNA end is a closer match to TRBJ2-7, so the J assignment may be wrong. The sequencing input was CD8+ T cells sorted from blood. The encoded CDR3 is CASSLGQGGYEQYF. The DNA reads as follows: TGTGCCAGCAGCTTGGGTCAGGGGGGTTACGAGCAGTACTTC.